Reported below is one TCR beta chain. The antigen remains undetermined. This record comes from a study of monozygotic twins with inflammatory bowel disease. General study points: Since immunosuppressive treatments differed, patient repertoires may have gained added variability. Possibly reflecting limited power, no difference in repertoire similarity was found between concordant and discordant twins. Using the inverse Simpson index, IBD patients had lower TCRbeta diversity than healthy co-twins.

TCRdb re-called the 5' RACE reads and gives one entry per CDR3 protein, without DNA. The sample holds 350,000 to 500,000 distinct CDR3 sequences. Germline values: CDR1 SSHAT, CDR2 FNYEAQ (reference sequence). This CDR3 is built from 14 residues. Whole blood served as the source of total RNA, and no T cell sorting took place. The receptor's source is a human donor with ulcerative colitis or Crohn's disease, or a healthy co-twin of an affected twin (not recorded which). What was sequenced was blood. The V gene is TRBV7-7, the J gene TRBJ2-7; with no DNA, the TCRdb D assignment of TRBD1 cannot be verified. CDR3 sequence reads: CASSQSPGGFEQYF.